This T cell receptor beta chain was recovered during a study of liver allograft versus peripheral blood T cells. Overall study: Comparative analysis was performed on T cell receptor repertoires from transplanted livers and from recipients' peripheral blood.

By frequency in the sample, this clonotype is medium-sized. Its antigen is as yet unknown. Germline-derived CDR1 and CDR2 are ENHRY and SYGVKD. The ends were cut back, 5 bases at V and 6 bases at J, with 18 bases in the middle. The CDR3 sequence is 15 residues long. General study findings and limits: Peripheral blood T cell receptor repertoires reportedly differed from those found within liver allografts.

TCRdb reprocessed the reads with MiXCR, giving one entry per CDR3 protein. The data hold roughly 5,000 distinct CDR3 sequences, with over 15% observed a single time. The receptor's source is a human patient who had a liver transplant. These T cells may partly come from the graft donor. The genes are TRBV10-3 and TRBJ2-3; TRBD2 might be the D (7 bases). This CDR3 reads CAISLGGGASDTQYF. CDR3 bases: TGTGCCATCAGTTTGGGCGGGGGCGCGTCGGATACGCAGTATTTT.